Listed below are T cell receptor beta chains from one sample, sequenced in a study of shared clonotypes between healthy human individuals. The table came from immunoSEQ multiplex PCR; TCRdb's copy has only in-frame clones and leaves some out. The table shows 950,000 to 1,100,000 clones, with under 80% occurring only once. Sequenced sample: memory CD4+ T cells sorted from blood. The receptors stem from a man between 18 and 29 years old in good health. Both conserved end residues are part of each CDR3. D genes are given only for firm matches. Part of the rows lack a size; the others show once, few, many or a class for expanded clones.

few	-	TRBV18	TRBJ1-1	CASSPPAGRGTEAFF	TGTGCCAGCTCACCACCGGCGGGTAGGGGCACTGAAGCTTTCTTT
-	-	TRBV29-1	TRBJ2-7	CSVLRGSYEQYF	TGCAGCGTTCTTCGGGGGAGTTACGAGCAGTACTTC
-	-	TRBV6-6	TRBJ2-6	CASRDFSGANVLTF	TGTGCCAGCAGGGATTTCTCTGGGGCCAACGTCCTGACTTTC
-	-	TRBV10-3	TRBJ2-7	CAISGQLYEQYF	TGTGCCATCAGTGGGCAGCTCTACGAGCAGTACTTC
-	-	TRBV27	TRBJ2-1	CASSFQALSGNEQFF	TGTGCCAGCAGTTTCCAGGCACTTTCAGGCAATGAGCAGTTCTTC
-	-	TRBV14	TRBJ1-2	CASSQSRAVGYGYTF	TGTGCCAGCAGCCAAAGTCGGGCGGTGGGCTATGGCTACACCTTC
-	TRBD2	TRBV30	TRBJ2-7	CAWSVGTSGSYEQYF	TGTGCCTGGAGTGTCGGTACTAGCGGGAGCTACGAGCAGTACTTC
few	TRBD1	TRBV2	TRBJ1-6	CARGQASNSPLHF	TGTGCCAGAGGACAGGCCTCTAATTCACCCCTCCACTTT
-	-	TRBV6-1	TRBJ2-7	CASSETRGGEQYF	TGTGCCAGCAGTGAAACCAGGGGCGGGGAGCAGTACTTC
-	TRBD1	TRBV9	TRBJ1-4	CASSWGDRNEKLFF	TGTGCCAGCAGCTGGGGGGACAGGAATGAAAAACTGTTTTTT
-	-	TRBV5-5	TRBJ1-3	CASSPVALQDTIYF	TGTGCCAGCAGCCCCGTCGCCTTGCAAGACACCATATATTTT
-	TRBD2	TRBV12-5	TRBJ2-5	CASGLPGLAGGETQYF	TGTGCTAGTGGTTTGCCGGGACTAGCGGGAGGTGAGACCCAGTACTTC
-	TRBD2	TRBV5-4	TRBJ2-5	CASSSGLGHQETQYF	TGTGCCAGCAGCTCGGGACTAGGTCACCAAGAGACCCAGTACTTC
-	-	TRBV28	TRBJ1-2	CASSGSWEALVSYGYTF	TGTGCCAGCAGTGGAAGTTGGGAGGCATTGGTTTCCTATGGCTACACCTTC
-	-	TRBV29-1	TRBJ2-3	CSVGSGSTDTQYF	TGCAGCGTTGGAAGCGGGAGCACAGATACGCAGTATTTT
-	-	TRBV6-6	TRBJ1-5	CASSSAEGNQPQHF	TGTGCCAGCAGTTCAGCGGAGGGCAATCAGCCCCAGCATTTT
-	-	TRBV7-9	TRBJ2-5	CASSLRGAGQETQYF	TGTGCCAGCAGCTTACGTGGGGCGGGGCAAGAGACCCAGTACTTC
once	TRBD1	TRBV5-1	TRBJ2-3	CASSDRQGGTDTQYF	TGCGCCAGCAGCGACCGACAGGGCGGCACAGATACGCAGTATTTT
few	TRBD2	TRBV5-1	TRBJ2-1	CASSLSARTSGGYNEQFF	TGCGCCAGCAGCTTGTCCGCCCGGACTAGCGGGGGATACAATGAGCAGTTCTTC
-	TRBD1	TRBV19	TRBJ2-7	CASKDPGQDYEQYF	TGTGCCAGTAAAGACCCGGGACAGGACTACGAGCAGTACTTC
many	-	TRBV2	TRBJ1-2	CASRFRDGYTF	TGTGCCAGCCGCTTCAGGGATGGCTACACCTTC
-	-	TRBV27	TRBJ2-3	CASSSFGEPRPTDTQYF	TGTGCCAGCAGTTCTTTCGGAGAGCCTCGTCCGACAGATACGCAGTATTTT
-	TRBD1	TRBV2	TRBJ2-2	CASSEMGVGQGIPGELFF	TGTGCCAGCAGTGAAATGGGGGTGGGACAGGGCATCCCCGGGGAGCTGTTTTTT
-	TRBD1	TRBV9	TRBJ2-3	CASSVTGQNTDTQYF	TGTGCCAGCAGCGTGACGGGACAGAACACAGATACGCAGTATTTT
-	-	TRBV30	TRBJ1-3	CAWSVNSLLSGNTIYF	TGTGCCTGGAGTGTAAACAGCTTATTGTCTGGAAACACCATATATTTT
-	-	TRBV4-1	TRBJ2-3	CASSPRDRGGTDTQYF	TGCGCCAGCAGCCCCCGTGATAGGGGCGGCACAGATACGCAGTATTTT
-	TRBD1	TRBV7-9	TRBJ1-5	CASSEGGYQPQHF	TGTGCCAGCAGTGAAGGGGGCTACCAGCCCCAGCATTTT
-	TRBD2	TRBV4-3	TRBJ2-3	CASSQEGLAGTHTDTQYF	TGCGCCAGCAGCCAAGAGGGACTAGCGGGGACACACACAGATACGCAGTATTTT
-	-	TRBV4-2	TRBJ2-4	CASSQDAGLAKNIQYF	TGTGCCAGCAGCCAAGATGCAGGGTTAGCCAAAAACATTCAGTACTTC
-	-	TRBV5-1	TRBJ2-7	CASSLDRGRYEQYF	TGCGCCAGCAGCTTGGATCGGGGCCGTTACGAGCAGTACTTC
-	-	TRBV7-9	TRBJ1-2	CASSFGGYTF	TGTGCCAGCAGCTTCGGTGGCTACACCTTC
once	TRBD2	TRBV6-5	TRBJ2-7	CASSSLAGAHLEQYF	TGTGCCAGCAGTTCTCTAGCGGGAGCCCATTTGGAGCAGTACTTC
-	-	TRBV19	TRBJ1-6	CASSILWNSPLHF	TGTGCCAGTAGTATTCTATGGAATTCACCCCTCCACTTT
-	TRBD2	TRBV6-5	TRBJ2-5	CASSYQISGGRETQYF	TGTGCCAGCAGTTACCAAATTAGCGGGGGGAGAGAGACCCAGTACTTC